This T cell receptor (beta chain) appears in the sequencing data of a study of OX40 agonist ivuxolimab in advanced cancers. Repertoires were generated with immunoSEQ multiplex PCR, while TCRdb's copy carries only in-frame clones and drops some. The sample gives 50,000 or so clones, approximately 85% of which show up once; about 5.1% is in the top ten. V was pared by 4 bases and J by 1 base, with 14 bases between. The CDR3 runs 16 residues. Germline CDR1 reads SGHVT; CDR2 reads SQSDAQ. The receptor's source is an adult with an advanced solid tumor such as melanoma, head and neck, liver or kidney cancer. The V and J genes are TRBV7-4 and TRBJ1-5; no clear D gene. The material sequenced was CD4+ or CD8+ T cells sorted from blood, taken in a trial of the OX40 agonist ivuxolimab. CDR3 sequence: CASSCLREKSNQPQHF. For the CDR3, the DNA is TGTGCCAGCAGCTGTCTTAGAGAAAAGAGCAATCAGCCCCAGCATTTT.